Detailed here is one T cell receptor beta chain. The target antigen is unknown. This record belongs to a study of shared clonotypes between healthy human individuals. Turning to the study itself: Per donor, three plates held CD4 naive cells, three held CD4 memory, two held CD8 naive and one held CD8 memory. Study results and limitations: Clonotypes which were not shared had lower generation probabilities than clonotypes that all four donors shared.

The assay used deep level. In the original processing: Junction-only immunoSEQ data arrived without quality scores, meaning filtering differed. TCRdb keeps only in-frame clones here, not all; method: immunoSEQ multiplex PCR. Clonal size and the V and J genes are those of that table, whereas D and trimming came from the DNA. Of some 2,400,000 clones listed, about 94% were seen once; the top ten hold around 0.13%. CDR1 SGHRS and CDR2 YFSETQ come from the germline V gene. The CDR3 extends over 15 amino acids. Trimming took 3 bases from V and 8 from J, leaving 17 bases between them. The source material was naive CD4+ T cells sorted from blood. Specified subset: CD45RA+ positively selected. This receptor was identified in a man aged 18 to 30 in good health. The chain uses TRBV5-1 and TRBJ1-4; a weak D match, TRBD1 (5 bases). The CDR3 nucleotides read TGCGCCAGCAGCTGGGGGAGGGGTTCAAACGAAAAACTGTTTTTT. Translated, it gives CASSWGRGSNEKLFF.